The 26 T cell receptor beta chains below come from one sample, sequenced in a study of identical twins. TCRdb used MiXCR to reprocess the 5' RACE reads, holding one entry per CDR3 protein. The table includes 400,000 to 500,000 distinct CDR3 sequences, roughly an eighth detected once. These data are also associated with another study on yellow fever vaccine responses in identical twins.

Input material: CD4+ T cells sorted from blood. These receptors all come from a woman younger than 30 in good health.

The chain employs TRBV20-1 and TRBJ2-7, with a possible D match to TRBD2 (5 bases). Germline CDR1 is DFQATT and CDR2 is SNEGSKA (reference sequence). CDR3 length: 14 amino acids. The V and J ends lost 2 bases and 4 bases respectively, with 15 bases between them. The CDR3 DNA is TGCAGTGCTAGACAACAAGGGCAGCGGTACGAGCAGTACTTC. It specifies CSARQQGQRYEQYF.

This clonotype showed up just a few times. This rearrangement joins TRBV9 to TRBJ2-6; 7 bases map to TRBD1. The CDR3 contains 17 residues. V dropped 0 bases and J dropped 2; count of bases not matched to a gene: 5. The V gene's germline CDR1 is SGDLS and CDR2 YYNGEE. Written as DNA, the CDR3 is TGTGCCAGCAGCGTAGACCCCACAGGGGCTGGGGCCAACGTCCTGACTTTC. Translating it yields CASSVDPTGAGANVLTF.

This clonotype showed up just a few times. This chain connects TRBV25-1 to TRBJ2-7; 8 bases are a match to TRBD1. V shed 6 bases and J 6 bases; nucleotides not matched to a gene: 13. CDR3 length: 15 amino acids. Germline V gene lookup returns CDR1 MGHDK and CDR2 SYGVNS. The CDR3 bases are TGTGCCAGCAGGACAGGACAGGGAAGAGGAGGCGAGCAGTACTTC. Encoded protein: CASRTGQGRGGEQYF.

This clonotype was seen many times. The CDR3: CSGKGGGAVSSYNEQFF. CDR3 nucleotide sequence: TGCAGCGGAAAGGGGGGAGGAGCGGTTAGCTCCTACAATGAGCAGTTCTTC. This sequence joins TRBV29-1 and TRBJ2-1; D tentatively reads TRBD1 or TRBD2 (6 bases each). Germline loops: CDR1 SQVTM, CDR2 ANQGSEA. Trimming left V 7 bases short and J 0 bases short, with 22 bases between. CDR3 length: 17 residues.

The table lists this clonotype with many counts. The chain recombines TRBV28 with TRBJ2-1; a weak D match, TRBD1 (6 bases). CDR1 is MDHEN and CDR2 is SYDVKM in the germline V gene. The V end was cut by 5 bases, the J end by 6 bases, with 11 bases between. This CDR3 contains 13 residues. The CDR3 is CASSPGQRNEQFF. The CDR3 DNA reads as TGTGCCAGCAGTCCGGGACAACGCAATGAGCAGTTCTTC.

This chain connects TRBV5-1 to TRBJ2-7; TRBD1 aligns across 9 bases. The CDR3 runs 13 residues. In germline, CDR1 is SGHRS, CDR2 YFSETQ. Trimming removed 2 bases from V and 7 bases from J; junction bases left unmatched: 4. As DNA, the CDR3 is TGCGCCAGCAGCTTACAGGGGGCTAGGGAGCAGTACTTC. This gives the protein CASSLQGAREQYF. The full variable domain, with the rest looked up from reference TRBV5-1 and TRBJ2-7, is KAGVTQTPRYLIKTRGQQVTLSCSPISGHRSVSWYQQTPGQGLQFLFEYFSETQRNKGNFPGRFSGRQFSNSRSEMNVSTLELGDSALYLCASSLQGAREQYFGPGTRLTVT.

This clonotype was found many times. The chain combines TRBV7-2 with TRBJ2-3, with TRBD2 identical over 8 bases. This CDR3 is 12 amino acids long. Germline-derived CDR1 and CDR2 are SGHTA and FQGNSA. V dropped 5 bases and J dropped 14; count of bases not matched to a gene: 9. CDR3 coding DNA: TGTGCCAGCAGCCGAAGGACTAGCTTGGCGTATTTT. This encodes CASSRRTSLAYF.

The J gene is TRBJ2-7, the V gene TRBV27, with 7 bases fitting TRBD1. With 4 bases clipped from V and 6 bases from J, the junction kept 9 bases outside the gene matches. The CDR3 has 14 residues. Germline lookup yields CDR1 MNHEY and CDR2 SMNVEV (reference sequence). The CDR3 sequence is CASSSRGLVSEQYF. Written as DNA, the CDR3 is TGTGCCAGCAGTTCCAGGGGGTTGGTATCCGAGCAGTACTTC.

This clonotype was counted a few times. The rearrangement uses TRBV9 and TRBJ2-7; TRBD1 agrees at 11 bases. Germline CDR1 reads SGDLS; CDR2 reads YYNGEE. The V and J ends lost 2 bases and 5 bases, in that order; junction bases with no gene match: 6. CDR3 size: 15 residues. The CDR3 DNA is TGTGCCAGCAGCGTGGGGGACAGGGGGTTCCACGAGCAGTACTTC. Its translation is CASSVGDRGFHEQYF.

This clonotype was detected many times. This rearrangement joins TRBV12-3 or TRBV12-4 to TRBJ2-1, with D perhaps matching TRBD1 (6 bases). V lost 4 bases and J 8 bases, leaving 9 bases between the germline ends. The CDR3 length is 12 residues. For the CDR3, the DNA is TGTGCCAGCAGTTACAGGGAACATGAGCAGTTCTTC. Protein: CASSYREHEQFF.

This clonotype was seen a handful of times. V is TRBV20-1 and J is TRBJ2-2; 10 nucleotides agree with TRBD1. Germline CDR1 and CDR2: DFQATT and SNEGSKA (reference sequence). There are 18 residues in the CDR3. Losses at the gene ends were 5 bases for V and 5 bases for J; bases not matched to a gene: 17. Written as DNA, the CDR3 is TGCAGTGCTCTCCTCTACGGGACAGGGGCTGGAAAGACCGGGGAGCTGTTTTTT. It codes for CSALLYGTGAGKTGELFF.

This rearrangement joins TRBV9 to TRBJ2-3, with D perhaps matching TRBD2 (6 bases). Germline V gene data show CDR1 as SGDLS and CDR2 as YYNGEE. The V gene lost 0 bases and the J gene lost 0 bases, with 14 bases spanning the gap. This CDR3 is 17 amino acids long. The DNA of the CDR3 is TGTGCCAGCAGCGTAGGTTTCCAGCGGGCTAGCACAGATACGCAGTATTTT. Protein sequence: CASSVGFQRASTDTQYF.

The chain carries TRBV5-5 and TRBJ2-7; 7 bases agree with TRBD1. Germline CDR1 reads SGHKS; CDR2 reads YYEKEE (reference sequence). The CDR3 consists of 16 residues. The trim removed 2 bases at V and 1 base at J, leaving 9 bases unmatched. DNA of the CDR3: TGTGCCAGCAGCTTACCTCTGACAGGGCTATCCTACGAGCAGTACTTC. Translation: CASSLPLTGLSYEQYF.

This rearrangement joins TRBV11-2 to TRBJ2-1; no clear D. This CDR3 has 16 amino acids. CDR1 and CDR2 (germline): SGHAT, FQNNGV. Trimming stripped 5 bases from V and 0 bases from J, with 14 bases between. CDR3 coding DNA: TGTGCCAGCAGCCCATACACCCACCCCTCCTACAATGAGCAGTTCTTC. It specifies CASSPYTHPSYNEQFF. The full variable domain, completed using reference TRBV11-2 and TRBJ2-1, is EAGVAQSPRYKIIEKRQSVAFWCNPISGHATLYWYQQILGQGPKLLIQFQNNGVVDDSQLPKDRFSAERLKGVDSTLKIQPAKLEDSAVYLCASSPYTHPSYNEQFFGPGTRLTVL.

The J gene is TRBJ1-5, the V gene TRBV3-1; 7 bases line up with TRBD1. CDR3 length: 15 amino acids. With 5 bases clipped from V and 3 bases from J, the junction kept 7 bases outside the gene matches. CDR1 and CDR2 from the germline V gene are LGHDT and YNNKEL (reference sequence). In DNA, the CDR3 is TGTGCCAGCAGCTGCGACAGGGTCGTCAATCAGCCCCAGCATTTT. It specifies CASSCDRVVNQPQHF.

The chain links TRBV6-2 or TRBV6-3 to TRBJ2-7, with D possibly matching TRBD1 (7 bases). The CDR3 length is 17 residues. V was pared by 6 bases and J by 5 bases, with 26 bases between. From germline, CDR1 is MNHEY and CDR2 SVGEGT. CDR3 DNA sequence: TGTGCCAGCAGCCCCTTTAATCGAGCAGGGGGGTTCCACGAGCAGTACTTC. It specifies CASSPFNRAGGFHEQYF.

This clonotype was picked up a small number of times. The genes are TRBV6-1 and TRBJ1-2, with TRBD1 matching over 8 bases. Germline loops: CDR1 MNHNS, CDR2 SASEGT. Trimming removed 8 bases from V and 6 bases from J; junction bases left unmatched: 11. The CDR3 has 14 residues. CDR3 bases: TGTGCCAGCTCGACGAAGACAGGGGTCAATGGCTACACCTTC. Residues: CASSTKTGVNGYTF.

The sample holds a few counts of this clonotype. CDR3: CASSQRGGLAGTDTQYF. CDR3 nucleotide sequence: TGTGCCAGCAGTCAAAGGGGAGGACTAGCGGGGACAGATACGCAGTATTTT. The chain has TRBV7-8 and TRBJ2-3; 12 positions match TRBD2. This CDR3 is 17 amino acids long. With 6 bases clipped from V and 3 bases from J, the junction kept 10 bases outside the gene matches. Germline V gives CDR1 SGHVS, CDR2 FQNEAQ. The complete variable domain, with remaining parts taken from reference TRBV7-8 and TRBJ2-3, reads GAGVSQSPRYKVAKRGQDVALRCDPISGHVSLFWYQQALGQGPEFLTYFQNEAQLDKSGLPSDRFFAERPEGSVSTLKIQRTQQEDSAVYLCASSQRGGLAGTDTQYFGPGTRLTVL.

Ten or more counts support this clonotype. The chain recombines TRBV3-1 with TRBJ2-1; D is undetermined. CDR3 length equals 13 residues. Germline-derived CDR1 and CDR2 are LGHDT and YNNKEL (reference sequence). V lost 2 bases, J lost 7 bases, and 9 bases lay in between. The CDR3 reads CASSQNGGNEQFF. The CDR3 DNA reads TGTGCCAGCAGCCAAAACGGTGGGAATGAGCAGTTCTTC.

The rearrangement uses TRBV7-9 and TRBJ1-5; possibly TRBD1 for D (6 bases). Deletions cut 1 base from V and 9 bases from J, with 16 bases between. Germline assignment: CDR1 SEHNR and CDR2 FQNEAQ (reference sequence). The CDR3 is 15 residues long. CDR3 nucleotide sequence: TGTGCCAGCAGCTTAGGGACAGCGACGCCTCGGCCCCAGCATTTT. Its protein is CASSLGTATPRPQHF.

V is TRBV27 and J is TRBJ2-2; 10 bases agree with TRBD2. CDR1 is MNHEY and CDR2 is SMNVEV in the germline V gene (reference sequence). The CDR3 sequence is 15 residues long. Trimming at V came to 6 bases and at J to 7 bases, leaving 8 bases not matched to a gene. In nucleotides, the CDR3 is TGTGCCAGCAGAGCGAGCGGGGGGGCCAACGGGGAGCTGTTTTTT. Residues: CASRASGGANGELFF.

This clonotype was counted a few times. V is TRBV5-6 and J is TRBJ2-7, with 10 bases fitting TRBD1. Germline CDR1 and CDR2: SGHDT and YYEEEE. V dropped 1 base and J dropped 4; count of bases not matched to a gene: 8. CDR3 length: 16 amino acids. The CDR3 bases are TGTGCCAGCAGCTTGTCACGGGACAGGGGAGCTTACGAGCAGTACTTC. Translated, it gives CASSLSRDRGAYEQYF.

This clonotype was detected a few times. The rearrangement uses TRBV6-1 and TRBJ2-1, with 7 bases matching TRBD1. CDR3 size: 14 residues. Germline values: CDR1 MNHNS, CDR2 SASEGT. V was clipped by 6 bases and J by 1 base; unmatched bases: 3. The CDR3 nucleotides are TGTGCCAGCAGACAGACAGGGTCCTACAATGAGCAGTTCTTC. The encoded protein is CASRQTGSYNEQFF.

A few counts support this clonotype. The V and J genes are TRBV6-1 and TRBJ2-5; D remains unclear. CDR3 size: 14 residues. Trimming took 6 bases from V and 2 from J, leaving 13 bases between them. CDR1 and CDR2 from the germline V gene are MNHNS and SASEGT. As DNA, the CDR3 is TGTGCCAGCAGAACCCGACAATGGCAAGAGACCCAGTACTTC. Its protein is CASRTRQWQETQYF.

The chain joins TRBV28 to TRBJ1-5; 9 bases are a match to TRBD1. Looked up from germline, CDR1 is MDHEN and CDR2 is SYDVKM. The CDR3 totals 16 residues. The trim removed 8 bases at V and 2 bases at J, leaving 10 bases unmatched. The CDR3 region has the DNA TGTGCCAGCCTAAAACGAAGGACAGGGGGCAATCAGCCCCAGCATTTT. This sequence encodes CASLKRRTGGNQPQHF.

This rearrangement joins TRBV28 to TRBJ2-3; no clear D gene. The CDR3 sequence is 14 residues long. The germline V gene encodes CDR1 MDHEN and CDR2 SYDVKM. The V gene lost 6 bases and the J gene lost 2 bases, with 12 bases spanning the gap. In DNA, the CDR3 is TGTGCCAGCAGCCTCCCTTTGGCCACAGATACGCAGTATTTT. Protein: CASSLPLATDTQYF.